The sequence of this T cell receptor beta chain was determined in a study of cytomegalovirus exposure and HLA in healthy donors. Overall study: In an early release, HLA-typed donors contributed roughly 85 million unique TCR sequences.

The table lists this clone with a count of one. The antigen is undetermined. Amplification used 60 Vbeta primers and 13 Jbeta primers. Repertoires were generated with immunoSEQ multiplex PCR, while TCRdb's copy carries only in-frame clones and drops some. The sample has around 100,000 clones; 84% are singletons. Findings of the study overall: Whilst most TCR sequences proved rare, a subset of public TCRs occurred across many donors. Analysis performed later found 16,951 TCR beta sequences associated with HLA alleles at 0.05 false discovery rate. Across HLA loci, a later analysis found differing TCR association rates, with DRB1 most and HLA-C fewest.

This CDR3 comprises 14 residues. With V trimmed by 4 bases and J by 3 bases, 7 bases remained unmatched. Per germline, CDR1 SGHDT and CDR2 YYEEEE. Sequences were obtained from PBMCs. The chain is built from TRBV5-6 and TRBJ2-7, with 7 bases aligning to TRBD2. This TCR came from a man aged 18 to 29 in good health and CMV-seronegative. In DNA form, the CDR3 reads TGTGCCAGCAGCGAGAGGACTAGTCTCTACGAGCAGTACTTC. It yields the protein CASSERTSLYEQYF. Complete variable domain (other parts from reference TRBV5-6 and TRBJ2-7): DAGVTQSPTHLIKTRGQQVTLRCSPKSGHDTVSWYQQALGQGPQFIFQYYEEEERQRGNFPDRFSGHQFPNYSSELNVNALLLGDSALYLCASSERTSLYEQYFGPGTRLTVT.